These T cell receptor beta chains were read from a single sample in a study of OX40 agonist ivuxolimab in advanced cancers. Generated by immunoSEQ multiplex PCR, the TCRdb table keeps only in-frame clones and is missing some. The sample holds around 49,000 clones, around nine tenths seen once. Sequences were derived from CD4+ or CD8+ T cells sorted from blood, sampled in a trial of the OX40 agonist ivuxolimab. The receptors were gathered from an adult with an advanced solid tumor such as melanoma, head and neck, liver or kidney cancer. The CDR3 runs from the conserved cysteine through the conserved F or W. The D gene is left open where the match is weak.

j_gene | v_gene | d_gene | CDR3aa
TRBJ1-1 | TRBV30 | - | CAWSYSMNTEAFF
TRBJ2-7 | TRBV7-2 | - | CASRPRGVGYEQYF
TRBJ1-1 | TRBV4-2 | - | CASSAGGNTEAFF
TRBJ2-7 | TRBV7-9 | TRBD2 | CASSLSTAGGEQYF
TRBJ2-3 | TRBV7-6 | TRBD1 | CASSFAGGANTQYF
TRBJ2-7 | TRBV5-1 | - | CASSFPGATYEQYF
TRBJ2-2 | TRBV4-3 | - | CASSQDPGWRTGELFF
TRBJ1-5 | TRBV6-5 | - | CASSLASNQPQHF
TRBJ1-1 | TRBV9 | - | CASRGEFGSAEAFF
TRBJ2-3 | TRBV7-9 | - | CASSQFGKSTDTQYF
TRBJ2-6 | TRBV28 | - | CASSYGPHSGANVLTF
TRBJ1-6 | TRBV7-8 | - | CASSLALREWEPSPLHF
TRBJ2-3 | TRBV27 | - | CASTTGGASPQYF
TRBJ2-7 | TRBV6-5 | - | CASSLGGNYEQYF
TRBJ2-7 | TRBV10-1 | TRBD2 | CASRVLGGTSYEQYF
TRBJ2-7 | TRBV27 | - | CASSLWQGLSYEQYF
TRBJ2-5 | TRBV6-6 | - | CASSLGETQYF